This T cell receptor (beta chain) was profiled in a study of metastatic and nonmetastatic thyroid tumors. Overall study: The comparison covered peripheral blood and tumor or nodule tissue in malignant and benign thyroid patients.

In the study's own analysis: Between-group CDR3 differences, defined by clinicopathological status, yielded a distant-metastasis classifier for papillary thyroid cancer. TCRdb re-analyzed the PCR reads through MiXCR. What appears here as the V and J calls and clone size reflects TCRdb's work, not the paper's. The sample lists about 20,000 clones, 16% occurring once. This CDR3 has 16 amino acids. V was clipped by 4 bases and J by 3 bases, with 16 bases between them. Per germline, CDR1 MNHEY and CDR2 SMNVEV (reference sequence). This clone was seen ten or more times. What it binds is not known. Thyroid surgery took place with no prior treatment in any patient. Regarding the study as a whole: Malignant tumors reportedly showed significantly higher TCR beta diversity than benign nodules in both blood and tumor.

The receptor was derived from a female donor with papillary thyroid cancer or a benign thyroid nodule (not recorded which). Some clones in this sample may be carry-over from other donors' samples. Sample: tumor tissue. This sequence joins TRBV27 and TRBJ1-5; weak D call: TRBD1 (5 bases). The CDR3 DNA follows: TGTGCCAGCAGTTCCCGATCAGGGTCGAACAATCAGCCCCAGCATTTT. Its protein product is CASSSRSGSNNQPQHF.